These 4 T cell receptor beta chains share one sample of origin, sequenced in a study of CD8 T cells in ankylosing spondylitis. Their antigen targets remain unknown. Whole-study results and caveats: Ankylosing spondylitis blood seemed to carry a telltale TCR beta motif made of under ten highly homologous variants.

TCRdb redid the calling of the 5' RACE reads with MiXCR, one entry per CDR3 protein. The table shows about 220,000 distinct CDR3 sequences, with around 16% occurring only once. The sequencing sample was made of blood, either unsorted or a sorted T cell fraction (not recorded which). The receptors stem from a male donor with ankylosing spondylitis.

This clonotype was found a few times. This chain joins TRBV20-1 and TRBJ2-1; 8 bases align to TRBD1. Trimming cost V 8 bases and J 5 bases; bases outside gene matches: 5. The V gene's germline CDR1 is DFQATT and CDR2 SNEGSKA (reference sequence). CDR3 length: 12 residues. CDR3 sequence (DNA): TGCAGTCCGACAGGGGCGGACAATGAGCAGTTCTTC. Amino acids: CSPTGADNEQFF.

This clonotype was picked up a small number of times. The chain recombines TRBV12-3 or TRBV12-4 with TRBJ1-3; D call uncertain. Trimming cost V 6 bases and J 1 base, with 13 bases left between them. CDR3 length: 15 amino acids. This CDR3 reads CASRPPGPSGNTIYF. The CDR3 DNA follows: TGTGCCAGCAGACCTCCGGGCCCGTCTGGAAACACCATATATTTT.

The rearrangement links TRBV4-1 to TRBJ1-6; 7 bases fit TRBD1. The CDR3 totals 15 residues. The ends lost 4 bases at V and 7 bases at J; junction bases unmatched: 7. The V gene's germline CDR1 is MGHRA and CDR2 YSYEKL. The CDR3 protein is CASSLSGTENSPLHF. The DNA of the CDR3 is TGCGCCAGCAGCCTATCCGGGACAGAGAATTCACCCCTCCACTTT.

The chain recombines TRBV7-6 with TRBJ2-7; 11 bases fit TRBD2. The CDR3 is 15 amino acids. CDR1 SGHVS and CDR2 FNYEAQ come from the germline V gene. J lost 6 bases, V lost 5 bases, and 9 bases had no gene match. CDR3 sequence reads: CASSPAAGTSGEQYF. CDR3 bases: TGTGCCAGCAGCCCCGCTGCGGGGACTAGCGGCGAGCAGTACTTC.